Below, 15 T cell receptor beta chains from the same sample are listed, as sequenced in a study of graft-versus-host responses after intestinal transplantation. No antigen has been identified for these receptors. The assay was immunoSEQ multiplex PCR, and TCRdb's table has in-frame clones only and misses some. The data hold about 39,000 clones, with nearly 95% observed a single time. The sequencing here drew on unstimulated CD8+ T cells sorted from spleen or lymph node cells, taken before transplant. The receptors stem from a human donor who was the organ donor for an intestinal transplant.

V gene TRBV27 combines with J gene TRBJ2-1, with 11 bases matching TRBD2. This CDR3 spans 18 amino acids. Trimming at V came to 5 bases and at J to 8 bases, leaving 17 bases not matched to a gene. CDR1 MNHEY and CDR2 SMNVEV come from the germline V gene (reference sequence). CDR3 in DNA: TGTGCCAGCAGTCCCTTGCCCTTAGCGGGAGGGCCTTCATATGAGCAGTTCTTC. Protein: CASSPLPLAGGPSYEQFF.

The rearrangement joins TRBV9 to TRBJ2-7, with a possible D match to TRBD2 (6 bases). V lost 4 bases to trimming and J lost 6 bases, with 14 bases between them. The CDR3 covers 13 residues. Germline V gene data show CDR1 as SGDLS and CDR2 as YYNGEE. Here the CDR3 DNA reads TGTGCCAGCAGCCCCTCGGGAGATGGCGAGCAGTACTTC. It translates to CASSPSGDGEQYF.

This chain joins TRBV6-1 and TRBJ2-1; 7 nucleotides line up with TRBD1. Germline V gives CDR1 MNHNS, CDR2 SASEGT. This CDR3 has 13 residues. Trimming took 6 bases from V and 8 from J; bases not matched to a gene: 7. This CDR3 reads CASSPTGFHEQFF. CDR3 nucleotides: TGTGCCAGCAGCCCGACAGGGTTCCATGAGCAGTTCTTC.

The chain has TRBV7-6 and TRBJ2-7, with D uncertain. This CDR3 spans 15 amino acids. Germline V lookup: CDR1 SGHVS, CDR2 FNYEAQ. Between the trimmed V and J ends, which lost 1 base and 2 bases, there was a span of 12 bases. CDR3 sequence: CASSLDEELPYEQYF. The DNA for the CDR3 is TGTGCCAGCAGCTTAGACGAGGAATTGCCCTACGAGCAGTACTTC.

The chain recombines TRBV9 with TRBJ2-7; D remains unclear. Germline values: CDR1 SGDLS, CDR2 YYNGEE. Trimming left V 7 bases short and J 6 bases short, with 11 bases between. The CDR3 has 11 residues. CDR3 sequence: CASGIQGEQYF. The DNA of the CDR3 is TGTGCCAGCGGCATACAAGGCGAGCAGTACTTC.

The chain's CDR3 is CASSLEGGDTGELFF. CDR3 coding DNA: TGCGCCAGCAGCTTGGAGGGAGGGGACACCGGGGAGCTGTTTTTT. This chain connects TRBV5-1 to TRBJ2-2; 7 bases fit TRBD2. The CDR3 extends over 15 amino acids. Per the germline V gene, CDR1 is SGHRS and CDR2 is YFSETQ. V shed 0 bases, J shed 3 bases, and the junction held 2 bases outside the gene matches.

The chain has TRBV6-1 and TRBJ2-7; 15 nucleotides line up with TRBD2. V was pared by 8 bases and J by 11 bases, with 4 bases of the junction left unmatched. The CDR3 contains 12 residues. Germline CDR1 MNHNS, CDR2 SASEGT. The CDR3 sequence is CASLGTSGRKYF. The CDR3 nucleotides are TGTGCCAGCCTCGGGACTAGCGGGAGGAAGTACTTC.

This clone is a singleton in its sample. The genes are TRBV30 and TRBJ2-3; the match to TRBD2 covers 11 bases. V gave up 4 bases and J gave up 5 bases; unmatched junction bases: 8. This CDR3 spans 15 amino acids. The germline CDR1 and CDR2 sequences are GTSNPN and SVGIG (reference sequence). CDR3 sequence: CAWTVAGGPGDTQYF. CDR3 in DNA: TGTGCCTGGACTGTAGCGGGAGGGCCAGGAGATACGCAGTATTTT.

This clone was found once. The V and J genes are TRBV7-9 and TRBJ2-1; 10 bases match TRBD2. The germline V gene encodes CDR1 SEHNR and CDR2 FQNEAQ (reference sequence). The CDR3 has 17 residues. Trimming at V came to 6 bases and at J to 2 bases, leaving 10 bases not matched to a gene. CDR3 amino acids: CASSLSGRGGTYNEQFF. Here the CDR3 DNA reads TGTGCCAGCAGTCTGAGCGGGAGGGGAGGTACCTACAATGAGCAGTTCTTC.

This clone appeared a single time. The chain recombines TRBV19 with TRBJ1-5, with 7 positions matching TRBD1. J was trimmed by 11 bases and V by 6 bases; bases with no gene match: 10. This CDR3 comprises 13 residues. Per the germline V gene, CDR1 is LNHDA and CDR2 is SQIVND (reference sequence). The CDR3 DNA reads TGTGCCAGTAGCACAGGGGAGACCCAGTCCCAGCATTTT. Translated: CASSTGETQSQHF.

The rearrangement joins TRBV29-1 to TRBJ2-1; 11 nucleotides line up with TRBD1. The germline V gene encodes CDR1 SQVTM and CDR2 ANQGSEA. The CDR3 has 13 amino acids. J gave up 9 bases and V 7 bases, and 8 bases lay outside the gene matches. The CDR3 region has the DNA TGCAGCGCCCCGGGACAGGGGGACGGTGAGCAGTTCTTC. The encoded protein is CSAPGQGDGEQFF.

The chain carries TRBV9 and TRBJ2-1; TRBD2 agrees at 7 bases. The CDR3 runs 14 residues. The V segment lost 6 bases and the J segment 3 bases; nucleotides outside the gene matches: 6. Germline V gene lookup returns CDR1 SGDLS and CDR2 YYNGEE. CDR3 nucleotide sequence: TGTGCCAGCACTCCTAGCGGTCACTACAATGAGCAGTTCTTC. Amino acid sequence: CASTPSGHYNEQFF. The entire variable domain, with the rest obtained from reference TRBV9 and TRBJ2-1, is as follows: DSGVTQTPKHLITATGQRVTLRCSPRSGDLSVYWYQQSLDQGLQFLIQYYNGEERAKGNILERFSAQQFPDLHSELNLSSLELGDSALYFCASTPSGHYNEQFFGPGTRLTVL.

The gene calls are TRBV14 and TRBJ2-2, with 9 nucleotides matching TRBD2. With V trimmed by 3 bases and J by 9 bases, 8 bases remained unmatched. The CDR3 consists of 15 residues. Germline V gene data show CDR1 as SGHDN and CDR2 as FVKESK. The CDR3 here is CASSHQREETWELFF. The CDR3, as DNA: TGTGCCAGCAGCCATCAGCGGGAGGAGACTTGGGAGCTGTTTTTT.

The gene calls are TRBV28 and TRBJ2-3; a weak D match, TRBD2 (6 bases). From germline, CDR1 is MDHEN and CDR2 SYDVKM. V shed 3 bases and J shed 2 bases, with 18 bases lying between them. This CDR3 is built from 17 residues. The CDR3 coding sequence is TGTGCCAGCAGTTTTATCCGCCTGGAGGGATCCACAGATACGCAGTATTTT. This codes for CASSFIRLEGSTDTQYF. Using reference TRBV28 and TRBJ2-3 for the parts outside the CDR3, the full variable domain is DVKVTQSSRYLVKRTGEKVFLECVQDMDHENMFWYRQDPGLGLRLIYFSYDVKMKEKGDIPEGYSVSREKKERFSLILESASTNQTSMYLCASSFIRLEGSTDTQYFGPGTRLTVL.

CDR3 in amino acids: CASSSLSGGNEQFF. CDR3 nucleotides: TGTGCCAGCAGTTCTCTGTCGGGGGGGAATGAGCAGTTCTTC. The rearrangement joins TRBV27 to TRBJ2-1; TRBD2 agrees at 8 bases. The length of the CDR3 is 14 residues. CDR1 and CDR2 from the germline V gene are MNHEY and SMNVEV (reference sequence). V lost 4 bases to trimming and J lost 7 bases; unmatched junction nucleotides: 6.